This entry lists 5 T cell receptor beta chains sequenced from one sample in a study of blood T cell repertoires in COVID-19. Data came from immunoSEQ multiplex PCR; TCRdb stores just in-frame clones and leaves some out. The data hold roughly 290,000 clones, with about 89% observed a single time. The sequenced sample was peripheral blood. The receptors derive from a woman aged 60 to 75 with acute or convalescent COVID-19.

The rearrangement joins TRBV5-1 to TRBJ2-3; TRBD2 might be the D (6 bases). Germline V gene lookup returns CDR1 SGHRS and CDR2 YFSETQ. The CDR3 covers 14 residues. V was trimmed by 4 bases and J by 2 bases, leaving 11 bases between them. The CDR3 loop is CASSPGLPTDTQYF. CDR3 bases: TGCGCCAGCAGCCCGGGACTCCCCACAGATACGCAGTATTTT.

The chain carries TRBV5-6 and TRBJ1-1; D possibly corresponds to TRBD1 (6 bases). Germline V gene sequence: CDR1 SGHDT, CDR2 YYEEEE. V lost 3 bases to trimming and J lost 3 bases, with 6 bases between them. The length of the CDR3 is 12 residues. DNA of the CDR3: TGTGCCAGCAGCTGGACAGACACTGAAGCTTTCTTT. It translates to CASSWTDTEAFF.

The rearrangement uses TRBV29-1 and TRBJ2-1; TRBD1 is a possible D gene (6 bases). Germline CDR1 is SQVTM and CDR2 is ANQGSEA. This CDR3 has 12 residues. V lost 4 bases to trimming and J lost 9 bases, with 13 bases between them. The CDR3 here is CSVAVWTVEQFF. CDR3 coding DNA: TGCAGCGTTGCGGTCTGGACAGTTGAGCAGTTCTTC.

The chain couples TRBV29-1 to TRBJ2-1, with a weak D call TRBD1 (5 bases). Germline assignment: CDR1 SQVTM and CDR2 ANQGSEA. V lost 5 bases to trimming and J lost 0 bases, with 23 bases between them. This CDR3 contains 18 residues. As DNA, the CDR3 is TGCAGCGTTCCCCCTTCAAAGGGGCTTTCGAGCTCCTACAATGAGCAGTTCTTC. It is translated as CSVPPSKGLSSSYNEQFF.

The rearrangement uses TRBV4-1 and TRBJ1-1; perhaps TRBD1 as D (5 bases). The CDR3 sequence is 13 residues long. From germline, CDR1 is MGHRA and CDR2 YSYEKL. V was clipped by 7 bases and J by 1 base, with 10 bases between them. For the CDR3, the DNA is TGCGCCAGCACAGGGTTTGGGAACACTGAAGCTTTCTTT. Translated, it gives CASTGFGNTEAFF.